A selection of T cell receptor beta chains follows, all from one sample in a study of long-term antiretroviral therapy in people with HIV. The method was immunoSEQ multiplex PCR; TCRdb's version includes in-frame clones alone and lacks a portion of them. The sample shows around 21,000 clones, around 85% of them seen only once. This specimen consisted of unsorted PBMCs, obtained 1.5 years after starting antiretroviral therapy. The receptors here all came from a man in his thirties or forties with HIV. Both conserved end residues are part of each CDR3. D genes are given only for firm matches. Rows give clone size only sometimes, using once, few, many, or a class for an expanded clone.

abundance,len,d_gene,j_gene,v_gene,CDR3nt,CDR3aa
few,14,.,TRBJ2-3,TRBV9,TGTGCCAGCAGCCGCGACCACACCGCTGATACGCAGTATTTT,CASSRDHTADTQYF
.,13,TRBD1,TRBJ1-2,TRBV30,TGTGCCTGGACATTGGGGACAGGTTATGGCTACACCTTC,CAWTLGTGYGYTF
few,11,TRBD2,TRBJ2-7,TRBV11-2,TGTGCCACCGGGAGGACTTCCGAGCAGTACTTC,CATGRTSEQYF
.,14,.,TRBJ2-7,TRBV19,TGTGCCAGTAGTATGGCCGGGACCTACTACGAGCAGTACTTC,CASSMAGTYYEQYF
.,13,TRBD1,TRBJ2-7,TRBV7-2,TGTGCCAGCAGCTTATACCAGACAGGGTCGAAGTACTTC,CASSLYQTGSKYF
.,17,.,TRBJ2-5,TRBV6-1,TGTGCCAGCAGTGATCCACCCCCTTGGGGGTACCAAGAGACCCAGTACTTC,CASSDPPPWGYQETQYF
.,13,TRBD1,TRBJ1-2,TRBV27,TGTGCCAGCAGGGGACAGGGGGCAACTGGCTACACCTTC,CASRGQGATGYTF
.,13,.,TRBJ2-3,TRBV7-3,TGTGCCAGCAGCTCCTCCAACACAGATACGCAGTATTTT,CASSSSNTDTQYF
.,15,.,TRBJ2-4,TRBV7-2,TGTGCCAGCAGCTCCCTTGAGTGGCCGAAAAACATTCAGTACTTC,CASSSLEWPKNIQYF
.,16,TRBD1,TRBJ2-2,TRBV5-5,TGTGCCAGCAGCCCGTCGGGACAGATCAACACCGGGGAGCTGTTTTTT,CASSPSGQINTGELFF
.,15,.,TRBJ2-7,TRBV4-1,TGCGCCAGCAGCCAAGGGGGTACCCACTCCTACGAGCAGTACTTC,CASSQGGTHSYEQYF
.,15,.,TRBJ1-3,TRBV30,TGTGCCTGGAATACACTGGCTAGCTCTGGAAACACCATATATTTT,CAWNTLASSGNTIYF
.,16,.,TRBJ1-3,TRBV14,TGTGCCAGCAGCCCCTACGTGCCCTGGGCTGGAAACACCATATATTTT,CASSPYVPWAGNTIYF
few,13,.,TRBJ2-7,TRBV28,TGTGCCAGCAGTTCACACAGGTCTTTCGAGCAGTACTTC,CASSSHRSFEQYF
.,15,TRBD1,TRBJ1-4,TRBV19,TGTGCCACGCGGGACAGGGGGCGCTTGGAGGAAAAACTGTTTTTT,CATRDRGRLEEKLFF
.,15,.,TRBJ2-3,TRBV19,TGTGCCAGTAGTAGGGGCAGTCCATACACAGATACGCAGTATTTT,CASSRGSPYTDTQYF
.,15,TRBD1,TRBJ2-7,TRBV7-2,TGTGCCAGCAGCTCCAGGACAGGGGCCCCCCACGAGCAGTACTTC,CASSSRTGAPHEQYF
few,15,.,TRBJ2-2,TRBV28,TGTGCCAGCAGGGGCTACAGGGCTAGCACCGGGGAGCTGTTTTTT,CASRGYRASTGELFF
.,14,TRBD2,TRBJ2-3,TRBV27,TGTGCCAGCAAAAGCGGGGGGGCACTGAATACGCAGTATTTT,CASKSGGALNTQYF
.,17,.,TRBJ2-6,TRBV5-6,TGTGCCAGCAGCTTGGACCCGAGTGGCTCTGGGGCCAACGTCCTGACTTTC,CASSLDPSGSGANVLTF
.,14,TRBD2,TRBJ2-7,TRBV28,TGTGCCACCGGACTAGGTCTTTCTCCCTACGAGCAGTACTTC,CATGLGLSPYEQYF
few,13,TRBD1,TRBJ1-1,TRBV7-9,TGTGCCAGCAGCAACGGACAGGACACTGAAGCTTTCTTT,CASSNGQDTEAFF
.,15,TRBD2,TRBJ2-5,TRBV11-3,TGTGCCAGCAGCCCGCGGGAGGGAAGGAGAGAGACCCAGTACTTC,CASSPREGRRETQYF
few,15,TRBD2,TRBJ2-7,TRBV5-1,TGCGCCAGCAGCGGACTAGCGGGAGGGTCCTACGAGCAGTACTTC,CASSGLAGGSYEQYF
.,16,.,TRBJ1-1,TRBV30,TGTGCCTGGAGTGTACTTGGAGGGTTAATGAACACTGAAGCTTTCTTT,CAWSVLGGLMNTEAFF
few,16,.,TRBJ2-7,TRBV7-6,TGTGCCAGCAGCTTAGGGCTGGGTTCTGGTAGGGACGAGCAGTACTTC,CASSLGLGSGRDEQYF